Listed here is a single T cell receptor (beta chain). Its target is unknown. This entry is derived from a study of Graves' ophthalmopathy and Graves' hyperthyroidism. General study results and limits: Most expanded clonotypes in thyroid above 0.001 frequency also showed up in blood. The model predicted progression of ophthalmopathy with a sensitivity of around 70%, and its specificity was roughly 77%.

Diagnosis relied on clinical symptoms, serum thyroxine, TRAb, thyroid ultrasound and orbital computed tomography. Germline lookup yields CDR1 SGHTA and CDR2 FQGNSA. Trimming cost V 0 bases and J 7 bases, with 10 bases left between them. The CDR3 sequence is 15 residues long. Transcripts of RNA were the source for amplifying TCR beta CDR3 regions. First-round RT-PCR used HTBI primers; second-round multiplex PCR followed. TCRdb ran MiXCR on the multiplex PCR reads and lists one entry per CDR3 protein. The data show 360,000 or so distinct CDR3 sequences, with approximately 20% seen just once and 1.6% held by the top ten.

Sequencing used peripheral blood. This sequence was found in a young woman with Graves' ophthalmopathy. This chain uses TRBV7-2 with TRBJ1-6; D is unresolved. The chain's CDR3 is CASSLATAWNSPLHF. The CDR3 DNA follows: TGTGCCAGCAGCTTAGCGACGGCCTGGAATTCACCCCTCCACTTT. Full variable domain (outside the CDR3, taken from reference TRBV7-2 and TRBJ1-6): GAGVSQSPSNKVTEKGKDVELRCDPISGHTALYWYRQSLGQGLEFLIYFQGNSAPDKSGLPSDRFSAERTGGSVSTLTIQRTQQEDSAVYLCASSLATAWNSPLHFGNGTRLTVT.